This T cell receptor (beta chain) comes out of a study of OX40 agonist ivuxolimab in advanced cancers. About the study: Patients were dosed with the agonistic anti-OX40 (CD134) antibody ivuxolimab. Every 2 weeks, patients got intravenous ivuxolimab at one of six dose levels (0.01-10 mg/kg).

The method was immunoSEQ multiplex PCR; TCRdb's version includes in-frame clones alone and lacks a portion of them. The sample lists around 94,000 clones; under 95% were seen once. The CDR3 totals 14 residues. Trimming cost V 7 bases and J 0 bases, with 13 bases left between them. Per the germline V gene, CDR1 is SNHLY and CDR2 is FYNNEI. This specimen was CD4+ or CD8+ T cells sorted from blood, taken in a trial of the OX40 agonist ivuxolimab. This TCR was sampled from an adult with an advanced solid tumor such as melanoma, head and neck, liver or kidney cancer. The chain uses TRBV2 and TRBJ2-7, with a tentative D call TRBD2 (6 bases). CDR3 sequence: CASKEGRDSYEQYF. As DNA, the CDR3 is TGTGCCAGCAAGGAGGGAAGAGACTCCTACGAGCAGTACTTC.